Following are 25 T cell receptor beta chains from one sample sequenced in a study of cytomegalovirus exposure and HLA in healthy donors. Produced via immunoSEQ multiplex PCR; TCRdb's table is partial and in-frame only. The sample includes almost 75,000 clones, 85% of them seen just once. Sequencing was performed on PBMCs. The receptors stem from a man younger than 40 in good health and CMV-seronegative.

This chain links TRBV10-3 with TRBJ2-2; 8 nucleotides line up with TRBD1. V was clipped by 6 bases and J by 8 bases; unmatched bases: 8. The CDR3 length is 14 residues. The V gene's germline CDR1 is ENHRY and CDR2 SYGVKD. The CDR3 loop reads CAIRPDRDAGELFF. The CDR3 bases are TGTGCCATCAGGCCGGACAGGGACGCTGGGGAGCTGTTTTTT.

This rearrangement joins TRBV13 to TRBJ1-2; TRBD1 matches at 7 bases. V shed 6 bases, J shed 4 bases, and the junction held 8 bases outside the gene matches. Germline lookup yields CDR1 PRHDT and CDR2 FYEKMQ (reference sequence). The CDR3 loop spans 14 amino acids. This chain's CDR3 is CASRVPGQSYGYTF. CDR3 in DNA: TGTGCCAGCAGGGTACCGGGACAGTCCTATGGCTACACCTTC.

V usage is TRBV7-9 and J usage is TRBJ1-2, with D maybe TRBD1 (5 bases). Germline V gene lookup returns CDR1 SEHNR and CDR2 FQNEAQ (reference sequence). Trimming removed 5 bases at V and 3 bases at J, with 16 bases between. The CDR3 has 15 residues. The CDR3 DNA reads TGTGCCAGCAGCAGACCCAGGGTCTTCTACTATGGCTACACCTTC. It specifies CASSRPRVFYYGYTF.

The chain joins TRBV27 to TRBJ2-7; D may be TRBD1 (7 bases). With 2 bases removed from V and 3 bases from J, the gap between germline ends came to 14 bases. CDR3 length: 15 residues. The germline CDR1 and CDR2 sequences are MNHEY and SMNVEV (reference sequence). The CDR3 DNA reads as TGTGCCAGCAGTTTAGACAGGGCGGGGTTCTACGAGCAGTACTTC. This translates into CASSLDRAGFYEQYF.

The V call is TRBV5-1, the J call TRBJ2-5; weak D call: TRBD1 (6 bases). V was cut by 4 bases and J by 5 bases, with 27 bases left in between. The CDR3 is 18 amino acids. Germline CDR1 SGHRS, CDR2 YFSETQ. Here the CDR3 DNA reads TGCGCCAGCAGCCCTTCCGGGTCTTCTCCTTGGGGGCTGGAGACCCAGTACTTC. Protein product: CASSPSGSSPWGLETQYF.

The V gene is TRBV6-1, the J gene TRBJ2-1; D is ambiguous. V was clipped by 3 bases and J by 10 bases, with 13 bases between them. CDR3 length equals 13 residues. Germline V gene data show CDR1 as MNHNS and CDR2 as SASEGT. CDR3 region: CASSENSHGEQFF. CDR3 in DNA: TGTGCCAGCAGTGAGAACTCACACGGGGAGCAGTTCTTC.

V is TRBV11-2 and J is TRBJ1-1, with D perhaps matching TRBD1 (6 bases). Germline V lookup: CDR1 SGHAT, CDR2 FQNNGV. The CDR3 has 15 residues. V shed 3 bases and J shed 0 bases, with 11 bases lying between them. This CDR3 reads CASSFRGGVNTEAFF. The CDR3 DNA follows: TGTGCCAGCAGCTTCAGGGGTGGGGTGAACACTGAAGCTTTCTTT.

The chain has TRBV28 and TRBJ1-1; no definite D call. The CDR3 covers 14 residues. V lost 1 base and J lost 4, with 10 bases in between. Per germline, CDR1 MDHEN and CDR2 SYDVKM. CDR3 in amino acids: CASSLYRGSTEAFF. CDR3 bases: TGTGCCAGCAGTTTATACCGGGGATCCACTGAAGCTTTCTTT.

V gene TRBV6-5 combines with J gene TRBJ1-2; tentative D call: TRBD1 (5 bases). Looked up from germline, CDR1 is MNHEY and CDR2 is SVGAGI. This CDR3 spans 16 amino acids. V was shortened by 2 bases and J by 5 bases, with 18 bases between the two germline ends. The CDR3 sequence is CASSYESYGQGYGYTF. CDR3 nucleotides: TGTGCCAGCAGTTACGAATCGTATGGACAAGGGTATGGCTACACCTTC.

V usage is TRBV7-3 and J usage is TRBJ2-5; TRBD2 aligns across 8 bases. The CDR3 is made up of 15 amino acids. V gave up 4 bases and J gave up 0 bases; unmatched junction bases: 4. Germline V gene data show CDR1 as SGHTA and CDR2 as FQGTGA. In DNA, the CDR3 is TGTGCCAGCAGCTCGGGACTAGGGTACCAAGAGACCCAGTACTTC. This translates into CASSSGLGYQETQYF.

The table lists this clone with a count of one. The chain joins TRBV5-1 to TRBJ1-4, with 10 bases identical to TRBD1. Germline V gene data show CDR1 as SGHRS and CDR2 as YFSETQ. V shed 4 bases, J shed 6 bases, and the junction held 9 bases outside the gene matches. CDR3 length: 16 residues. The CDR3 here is CASSPRQGAQDEKLFF. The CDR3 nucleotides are TGCGCCAGCAGCCCCCGACAGGGGGCTCAGGATGAAAAACTGTTTTTT.

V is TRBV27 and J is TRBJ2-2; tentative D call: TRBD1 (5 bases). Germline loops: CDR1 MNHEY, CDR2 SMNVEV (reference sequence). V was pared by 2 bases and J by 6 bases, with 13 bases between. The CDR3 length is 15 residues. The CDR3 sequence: CASSLLPWGPGELFF. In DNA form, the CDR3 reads TGTGCCAGCAGTTTACTCCCCTGGGGCCCCGGGGAGCTGTTTTTT.

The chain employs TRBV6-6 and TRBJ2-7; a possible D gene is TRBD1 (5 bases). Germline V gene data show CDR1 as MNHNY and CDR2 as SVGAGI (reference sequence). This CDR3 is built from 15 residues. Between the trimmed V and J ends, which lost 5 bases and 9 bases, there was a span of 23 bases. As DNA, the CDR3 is TGTGCCAGCAGTATAGGGGCCCTCGGAACGGGTGGGCAGTACGTC. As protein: CASSIGALGTGGQYV.

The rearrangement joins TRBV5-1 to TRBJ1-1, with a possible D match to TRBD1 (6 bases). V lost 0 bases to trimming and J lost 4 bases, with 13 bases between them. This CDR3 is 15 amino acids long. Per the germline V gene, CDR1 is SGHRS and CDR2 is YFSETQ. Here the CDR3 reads CASSLVGGGITEAFF. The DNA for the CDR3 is TGCGCCAGCAGCTTGGTAGGGGGAGGGATCACTGAAGCTTTCTTT. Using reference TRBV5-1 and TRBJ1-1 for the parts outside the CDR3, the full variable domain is KAGVTQTPRYLIKTRGQQVTLSCSPISGHRSVSWYQQTPGQGLQFLFEYFSETQRNKGNFPGRFSGRQFSNSRSEMNVSTLELGDSALYLCASSLVGGGITEAFFGQGTRLTVV.

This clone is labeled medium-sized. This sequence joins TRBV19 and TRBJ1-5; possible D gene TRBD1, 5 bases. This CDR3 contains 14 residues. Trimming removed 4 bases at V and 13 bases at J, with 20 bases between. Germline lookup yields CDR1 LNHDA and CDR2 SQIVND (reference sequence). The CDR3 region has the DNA TGTGCCAGTAGTACCCGGGGGGGGTGGATACCGCAGCATTTT. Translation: CASSTRGGWIPQHF. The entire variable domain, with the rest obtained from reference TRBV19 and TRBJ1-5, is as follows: DGGITQSPKYLFRKEGQNVTLSCEQNLNHDAMYWYRQDPGQGLRLIYYSQIVNDFQKGDIAEGYSVSREKKESFPLTVTSAQKNPTAFYLCASSTRGGWIPQHFGDGTRLSIL.

For the CDR3, the DNA is TGTGCCAGCAGCAAACGCGCAGACTTGAACACTGAAGCTTTCTTT. Translated, it gives CASSKRADLNTEAFF. The rearrangement joins TRBV21-1 to TRBJ1-1. TRBV21-1 is described as a pseudogene. The CDR3 is 15 amino acids.

The CDR3 is CASRPGQGTNTEAFF. CDR3 DNA: TGTGCCAGCAGGCCCGGACAGGGGACGAACACTGAAGCTTTCTTT. This chain connects TRBV2 to TRBJ1-1, with 9 bases matching TRBD1. V gave up 6 bases and J gave up 1 base; unmatched junction bases: 6. The length of the CDR3 is 15 residues. Per germline, CDR1 SNHLY and CDR2 FYNNEI.

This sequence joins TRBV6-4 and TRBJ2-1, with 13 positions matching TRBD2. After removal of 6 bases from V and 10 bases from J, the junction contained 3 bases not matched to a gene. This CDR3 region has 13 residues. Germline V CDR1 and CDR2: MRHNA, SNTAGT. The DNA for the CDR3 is TGTGCCAGCAGCCGGACTAGCGGGGGAGAGCAGTTCTTC. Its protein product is CASSRTSGGEQFF.

The CDR3, as DNA: TGCGCCAGCAGCTTGGGGACAGACAACACTGAAGCTTTCTTT. Protein sequence: CASSLGTDNTEAFF. The chain is built from TRBV5-1 and TRBJ1-1; D is perhaps TRBD1 (6 bases). Germline CDR1 reads SGHRS; CDR2 reads YFSETQ. The CDR3 has 14 residues. V lost 0 bases and J 2 bases, leaving 8 bases between the germline ends.

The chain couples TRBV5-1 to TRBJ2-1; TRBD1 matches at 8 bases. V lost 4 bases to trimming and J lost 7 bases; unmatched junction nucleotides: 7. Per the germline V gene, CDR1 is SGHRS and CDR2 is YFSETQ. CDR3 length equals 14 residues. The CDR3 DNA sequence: TGCGCCAGCAGCATAGGACAGGGTTGGAATGAGCAGTTCTTC. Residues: CASSIGQGWNEQFF.

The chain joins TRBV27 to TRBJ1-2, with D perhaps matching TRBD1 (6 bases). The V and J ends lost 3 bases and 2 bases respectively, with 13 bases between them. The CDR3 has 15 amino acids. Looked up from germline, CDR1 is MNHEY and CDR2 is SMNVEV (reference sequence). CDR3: CASSFDRSGNYGYTF. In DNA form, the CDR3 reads TGTGCCAGCAGTTTTGACAGGTCGGGGAACTATGGCTACACCTTC.

The CDR3 DNA is TGTGCCTGGAGTTCCGGGACAGGGATTCCGACGCGGTATAATTCACCCCTCCACTTT. Translated, it gives CAWSSGTGIPTRYNSPLHF. The chain is built from TRBV30 and TRBJ1-6; 9 nucleotides align to TRBD1. V trimming: 2 bases; J trimming: 4 bases; junction bases outside the gene matches: 15. The CDR3 is 19 amino acids. Germline V lookup: CDR1 GTSNPN, CDR2 SVGIG (reference sequence).

CDR3 residues: CASSLESGEGQPQHF. The CDR3 DNA is TGCGCCAGCAGCTTGGAATCGGGGGAGGGTCAGCCCCAGCATTTT. V gene TRBV5-1 combines with J gene TRBJ1-5, with TRBD1 as a possible D gene (5 bases). Between the trimmed V and J ends, which lost 0 bases and 6 bases, there was a span of 13 bases. The germline V gene encodes CDR1 SGHRS and CDR2 YFSETQ. The length of the CDR3 is 15 residues.

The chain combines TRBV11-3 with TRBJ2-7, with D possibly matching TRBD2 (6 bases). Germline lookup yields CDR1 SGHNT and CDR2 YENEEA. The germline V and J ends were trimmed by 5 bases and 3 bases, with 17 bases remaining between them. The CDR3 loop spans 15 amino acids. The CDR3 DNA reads TGTGCCAGCAGCACTACACCCCGGGACTTCTACGAGCAGTACGTC. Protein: CASSTTPRDFYEQYV.

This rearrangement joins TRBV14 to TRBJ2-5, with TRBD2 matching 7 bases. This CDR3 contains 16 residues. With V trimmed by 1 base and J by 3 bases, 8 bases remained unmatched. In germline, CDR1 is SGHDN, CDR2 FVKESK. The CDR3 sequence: CASSQVSSGIKETQYF. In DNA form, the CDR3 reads TGTGCCAGCAGCCAAGTTTCCAGCGGGATAAAAGAGACCCAGTACTTC.